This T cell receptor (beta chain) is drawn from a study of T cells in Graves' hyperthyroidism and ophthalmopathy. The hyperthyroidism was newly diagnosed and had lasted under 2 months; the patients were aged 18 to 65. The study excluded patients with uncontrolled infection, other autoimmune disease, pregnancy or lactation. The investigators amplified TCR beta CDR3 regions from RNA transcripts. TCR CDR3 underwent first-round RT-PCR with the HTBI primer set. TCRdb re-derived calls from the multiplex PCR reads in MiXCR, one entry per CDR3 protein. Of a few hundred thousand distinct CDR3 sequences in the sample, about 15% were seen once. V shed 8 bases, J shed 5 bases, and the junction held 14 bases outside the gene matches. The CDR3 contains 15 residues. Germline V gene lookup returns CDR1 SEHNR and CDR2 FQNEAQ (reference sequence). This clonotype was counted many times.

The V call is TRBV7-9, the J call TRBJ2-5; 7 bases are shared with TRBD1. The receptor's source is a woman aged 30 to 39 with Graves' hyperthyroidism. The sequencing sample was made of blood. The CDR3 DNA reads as TGTGCCAGCCGCCCAAAGGAGACAGGGTGGGAGACCCAGTACTTC. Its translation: CASRPKETGWETQYF. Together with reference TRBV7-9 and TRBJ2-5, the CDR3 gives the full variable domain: DTGVSQNPRHKITKRGQNVTFRCDPISEHNRLYWYRQTLGQGPEFLTYFQNEAQLEKSRLLSDRFSAERPKGSFSTLEIQRTEQGDSAMYLCASRPKETGWETQYFGPGTRLLVL.